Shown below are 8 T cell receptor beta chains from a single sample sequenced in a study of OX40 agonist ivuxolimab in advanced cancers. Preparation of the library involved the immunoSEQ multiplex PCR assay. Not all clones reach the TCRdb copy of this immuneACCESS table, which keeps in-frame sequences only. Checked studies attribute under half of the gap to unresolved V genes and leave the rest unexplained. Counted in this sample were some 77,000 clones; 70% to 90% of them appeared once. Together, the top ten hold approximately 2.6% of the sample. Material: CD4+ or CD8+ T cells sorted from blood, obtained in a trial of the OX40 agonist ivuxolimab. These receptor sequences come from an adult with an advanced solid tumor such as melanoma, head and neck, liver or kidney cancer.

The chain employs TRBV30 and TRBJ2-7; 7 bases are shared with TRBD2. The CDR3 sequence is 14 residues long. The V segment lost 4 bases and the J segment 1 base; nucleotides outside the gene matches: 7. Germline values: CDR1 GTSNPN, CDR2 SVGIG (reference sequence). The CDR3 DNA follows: TGTGCCTGGACCCAAGTGGGGGGGTCCTACGAGCAGTACTTC. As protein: CAWTQVGGSYEQYF.

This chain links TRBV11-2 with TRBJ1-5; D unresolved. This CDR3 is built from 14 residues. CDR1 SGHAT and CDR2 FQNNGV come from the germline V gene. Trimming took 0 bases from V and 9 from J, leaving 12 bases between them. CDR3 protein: CASSLEPGVGPQHF. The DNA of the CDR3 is TGTGCCAGCAGCTTAGAGCCCGGGGTGGGGCCCCAGCATTTT.

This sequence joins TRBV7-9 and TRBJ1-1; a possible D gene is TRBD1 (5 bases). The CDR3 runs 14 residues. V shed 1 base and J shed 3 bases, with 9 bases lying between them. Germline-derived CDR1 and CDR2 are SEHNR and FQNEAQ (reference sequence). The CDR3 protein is CASSLVDRYTEAFF. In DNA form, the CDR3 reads TGTGCCAGCAGCTTAGTAGACAGATACACTGAAGCTTTCTTT.

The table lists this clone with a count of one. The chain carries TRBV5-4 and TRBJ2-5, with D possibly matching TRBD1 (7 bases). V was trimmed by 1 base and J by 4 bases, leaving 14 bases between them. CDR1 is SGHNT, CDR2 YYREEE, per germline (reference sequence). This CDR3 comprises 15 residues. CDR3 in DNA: TGTGCCAGCAGCTTGAGACAGGGAGGTGGAGAGACCCAGTACTTC. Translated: CASSLRQGGGETQYF.

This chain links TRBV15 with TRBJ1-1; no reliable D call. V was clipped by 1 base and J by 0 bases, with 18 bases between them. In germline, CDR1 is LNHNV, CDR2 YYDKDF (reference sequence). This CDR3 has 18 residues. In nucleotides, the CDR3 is TGTGCCACCAGCAGAGGGAGAGGCAGAGGCCGACTGAACACTGAAGCTTTCTTT. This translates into CATSRGRGRGRLNTEAFF.

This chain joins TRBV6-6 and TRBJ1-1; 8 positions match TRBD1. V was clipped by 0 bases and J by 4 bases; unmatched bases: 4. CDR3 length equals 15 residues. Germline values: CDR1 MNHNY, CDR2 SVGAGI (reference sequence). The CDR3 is CASSYSGQGSTEAFF. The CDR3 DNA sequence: TGTGCCAGCAGTTACTCCGGACAGGGTTCCACTGAAGCTTTCTTT.

The CDR3 loop reads CASSLSPGPSYEQYF. CDR3 DNA: TGTGCCAGCAGCTTAAGTCCAGGGCCCTCCTACGAGCAGTACTTC. V and J are TRBV7-2 and TRBJ2-7, with D possibly matching TRBD1 (5 bases). The germline V gene encodes CDR1 SGHTA and CDR2 FQGNSA. Trimming shortened V by 2 bases and J by 0 bases, and 11 bases separated the two germline ends. CDR3 size: 15 residues.

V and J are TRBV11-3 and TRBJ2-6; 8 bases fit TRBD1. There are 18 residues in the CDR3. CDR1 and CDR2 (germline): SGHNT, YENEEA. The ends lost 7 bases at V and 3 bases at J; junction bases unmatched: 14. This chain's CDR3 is CASTGGQGKGYGANVLTF. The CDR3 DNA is TGTGCCAGCACCGGAGGACAGGGAAAGGGATATGGGGCCAACGTCCTGACTTTC.